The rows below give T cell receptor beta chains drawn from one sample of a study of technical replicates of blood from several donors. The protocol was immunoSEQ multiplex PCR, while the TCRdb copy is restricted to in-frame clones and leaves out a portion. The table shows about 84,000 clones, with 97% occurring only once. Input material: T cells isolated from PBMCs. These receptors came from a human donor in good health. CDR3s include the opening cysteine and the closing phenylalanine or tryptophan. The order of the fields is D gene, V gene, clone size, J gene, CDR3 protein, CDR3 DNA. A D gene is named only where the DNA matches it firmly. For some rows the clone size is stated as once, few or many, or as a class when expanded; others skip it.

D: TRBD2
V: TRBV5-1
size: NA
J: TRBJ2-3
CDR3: CASRDSGTRGADTQYF
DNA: TGCGCCAGCAGAGACTCCGGGACTAGAGGCGCAGATACGCAGTATTTT

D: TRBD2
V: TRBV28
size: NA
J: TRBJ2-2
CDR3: CASSSPGTSGELFF
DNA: TGTGCCAGCAGTTCTCCCGGGACTAGCGGGGAGCTGTTTTTT

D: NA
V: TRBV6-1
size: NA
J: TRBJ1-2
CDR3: CASSEAGHGYTF
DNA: TGTGCCAGCAGTGAAGCCGGTCATGGCTACACCTTC

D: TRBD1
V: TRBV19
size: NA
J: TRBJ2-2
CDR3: CASRRETGSSGELFF
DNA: TGTGCCAGTAGGAGGGAGACAGGGAGTTCCGGGGAGCTGTTTTTT

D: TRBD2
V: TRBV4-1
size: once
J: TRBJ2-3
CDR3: CASSHQGLAGTSTDTQYF
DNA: TGCGCCAGCAGCCACCAGGGACTAGCGGGAACTAGCACAGATACGCAGTATTTT

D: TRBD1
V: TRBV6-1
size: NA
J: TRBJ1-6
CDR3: CASSDRGLSPLHF
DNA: TGTGCCAGCAGTGACAGGGGGCTTTCACCCCTCCACTTT

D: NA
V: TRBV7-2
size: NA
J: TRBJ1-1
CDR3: CASSLVSGEGAEAFF
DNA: TGTGCCAGCAGCTTAGTTTCGGGGGAGGGGGCTGAAGCTTTCTTT

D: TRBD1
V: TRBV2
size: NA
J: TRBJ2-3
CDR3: CASSDVTGDTQYF
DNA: TGTGCCAGCAGTGACGTGACAGGGGATACGCAGTATTTT

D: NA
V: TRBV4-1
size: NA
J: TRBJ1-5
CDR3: CASSQVESQPQHF
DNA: TGCGCCAGCAGCCAAGTAGAAAGCCAGCCCCAGCATTTT

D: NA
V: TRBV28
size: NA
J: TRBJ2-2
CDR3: CASRRLGGELFF
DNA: TGTGCCAGCAGACGTCTCGGGGGGGAGCTGTTTTTT

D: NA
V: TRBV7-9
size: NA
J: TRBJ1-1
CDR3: CASSPSQQGTITEAFF
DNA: TGTGCCAGCAGCCCAAGCCAACAGGGAACGATCACTGAAGCTTTCTTT

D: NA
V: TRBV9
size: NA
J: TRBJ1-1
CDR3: CASSPGVMNTEAFF
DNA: TGTGCCAGCAGCCCCGGGGTCATGAACACTGAAGCTTTCTTT

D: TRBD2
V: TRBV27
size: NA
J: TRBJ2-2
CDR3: CASSIQPGTSGRENTGELFF
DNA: TGTGCCAGCAGCATCCAACCGGGGACTAGCGGGAGGGAGAACACCGGGGAGCTGTTTTTT

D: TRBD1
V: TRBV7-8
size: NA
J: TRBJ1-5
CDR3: CASSPEGTGVQPQHF
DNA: TGTGCCAGCAGCCCTGAGGGGACAGGGGTTCAGCCCCAGCATTTT

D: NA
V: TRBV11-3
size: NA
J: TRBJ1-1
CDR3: CASSLRDKVNTEAFF
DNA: TGTGCCAGCAGCTTACGGGACAAAGTGAACACTGAAGCTTTCTTT

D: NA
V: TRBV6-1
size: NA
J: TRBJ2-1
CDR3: CASSEGHRFF
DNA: TGTGCCAGCAGTGAAGGACACCGGTTCTTC

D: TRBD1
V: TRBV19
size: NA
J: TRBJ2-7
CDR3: CASSGRQGTFPYEQYF
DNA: TGTGCCAGTAGCGGGAGACAGGGGACTTTTCCCTACGAGCAGTACTTC

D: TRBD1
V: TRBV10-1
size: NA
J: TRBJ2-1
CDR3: CASSYVQDRGLYEQFF
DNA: TGCGCCAGCAGTTACGTGCAGGACAGGGGGCTCTATGAGCAGTTCTTC

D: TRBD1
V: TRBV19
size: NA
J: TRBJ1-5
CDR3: CASRTGFAVDQPQHF
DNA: TGTGCCAGTCGGACAGGGTTCGCCGTGGACCAGCCCCAGCATTTT

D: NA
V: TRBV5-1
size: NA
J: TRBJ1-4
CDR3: CASRGQSEKLFF
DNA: TGCGCCAGCAGAGGACAGTCCGAAAAACTGTTTTTT

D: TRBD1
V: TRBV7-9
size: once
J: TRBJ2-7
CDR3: CASSIRDRVYEQYF
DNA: TGTGCCAGCAGCATACGGGACAGAGTTTACGAGCAGTACTTC

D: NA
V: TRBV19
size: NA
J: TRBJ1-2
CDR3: CASSIALATSYGYTF
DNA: TGTGCCAGTAGTATCGCCCTAGCTACTTCCTATGGCTACACCTTC

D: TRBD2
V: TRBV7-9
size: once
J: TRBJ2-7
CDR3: CASSLVASGSYEQYF
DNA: TGTGCCAGCAGCTTAGTAGCTAGCGGCTCCTACGAGCAGTACTTC

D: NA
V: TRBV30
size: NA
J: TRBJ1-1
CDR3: CAWSENTNTEAFF
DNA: TGTGCCTGGAGCGAAAACACCAACACTGAAGCTTTCTTT

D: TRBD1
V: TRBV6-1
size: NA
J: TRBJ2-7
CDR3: CASSSFRDRGYEQYF
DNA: TGTGCCAGCAGTTCATTCCGGGACAGGGGTTACGAGCAGTACTTC

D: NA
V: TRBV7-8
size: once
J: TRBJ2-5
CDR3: CASSFFRGAQPRETQYF
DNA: TGTGCCAGCAGCTTTTTCAGGGGGGCACAACCAAGGGAGACCCAGTACTTC

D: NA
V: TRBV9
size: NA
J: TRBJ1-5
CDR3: CASSSQGFSNQPQHF
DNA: TGTGCCAGCAGCTCCCAGGGGTTTAGCAATCAGCCCCAGCATTTT

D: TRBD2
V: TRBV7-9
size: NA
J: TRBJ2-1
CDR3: CASSRTSGHYNEQFF
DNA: TGTGCCAGCAGCCGGACTAGCGGACATTACAATGAGCAGTTCTTC

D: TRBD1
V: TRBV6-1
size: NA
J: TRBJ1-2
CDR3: CASSEAWTGLDGYTF
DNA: TGTGCCAGCAGTGAAGCGTGGACAGGTCTGGATGGCTACACCTTC